Shown below are 9 T cell receptor beta chains from a single sample sequenced in a study of blood T cell repertoires in COVID-19. Produced via immunoSEQ multiplex PCR; TCRdb's table is partial and in-frame only. Of approximately 46,000 clones listed, approximately 82% are singletons. Sequencing was done on a sample of peripheral blood. Receptor source: a human donor in a cohort sampled during active COVID-19.

V gene TRBV10-1 combines with J gene TRBJ2-7; perhaps TRBD2 as D (5 bases). This CDR3 is built from 16 residues. The V gene lost 0 bases and the J gene lost 4 bases, with 16 bases spanning the gap. Per the germline V gene, CDR1 is WNHNN and CDR2 is SYGVQD (reference sequence). The CDR3 DNA reads TGCGCCAGCAGTGAGTCGGTCCGGGGTTTGAATTACGAGCAGTACTTC. Translated, it gives CASSESVRGLNYEQYF.

J is TRBJ2-1 and V is TRBV4-3; maybe TRBD2 (6 bases). Trimming cost V 1 base and J 8 bases, with 15 bases left between them. Germline CDR1 reads LGHNA; CDR2 reads YSLEER. The CDR3 has 15 amino acids. For the CDR3, the DNA is TGCGCCAGCAGCCAAGGGGCGGGGAGGTACGATGAGCAGTTCTTC. Its translation: CASSQGAGRYDEQFF.

The V and J genes are TRBV4-2 and TRBJ1-2; TRBD1 matches 7 bases. This CDR3 has 16 amino acids. V trimming: 0 bases; J trimming: 4 bases; junction bases outside the gene matches: 8. The V gene's germline CDR1 is LGHNA and CDR2 YNFKEQ. As DNA, the CDR3 is TGTGCCAGCAGCCAAGATCAGACAGGGTCGAGCTATGGCTACACCTTC. This codes for CASSQDQTGSSYGYTF.

The rearrangement uses TRBV7-2 and TRBJ2-3, with D perhaps TRBD2 (7 bases). The germline V gene encodes CDR1 SGHTA and CDR2 FQGNSA. The V gene lost 3 bases and the J gene lost 4 bases, with 17 bases spanning the gap. This CDR3 is built from 16 residues. This CDR3 reads CASSFWGGASADTQYF. CDR3 DNA: TGTGCCAGCAGCTTCTGGGGGGGGGCCTCAGCAGATACGCAGTATTTT.

This clone has only one observation. The chain joins TRBV4-3 to TRBJ1-2; TRBD1 matches at 7 bases. This CDR3 is built from 16 residues. CDR1 LGHNA and CDR2 YSLEER come from the germline V gene. The V segment lost 4 bases and the J segment 2 bases; nucleotides outside the gene matches: 10. CDR3 in amino acids: CASSPIGTDLNYGYTF. The CDR3 bases are TGCGCCAGCAGCCCAATCGGGACAGACCTCAACTATGGCTACACCTTC.

The chain employs TRBV10-3 and TRBJ1-2, with no clear D. The V gene's germline CDR1 is ENHRY and CDR2 SYGVKD. CDR3 size: 12 residues. With 1 base removed from V and 4 bases from J, the gap between germline ends came to 4 bases. The CDR3 DNA reads as TGTGCCATCAGTGAGTACAGCTATGGCTACACCTTC. This gives the protein CAISEYSYGYTF.

This chain connects TRBV19 to TRBJ1-5, with 9 bases matching TRBD1. Germline V gene data show CDR1 as LNHDA and CDR2 as SQIVND (reference sequence). The CDR3 has 15 residues. V shed 7 bases and J 3 bases; nucleotides not matched to a gene: 7. In DNA form, the CDR3 reads TGTGCCAGTACCCGGGACAGGGAGGTCAATCAGCCCCAGCATTTT. Protein product: CASTRDREVNQPQHF.

The V gene is TRBV5-4, the J gene TRBJ2-5; a weak D match, TRBD1 (5 bases). The CDR3 extends over 15 amino acids. V shed 0 bases and J shed 2 bases, with 11 bases lying between them. Germline loops: CDR1 SGHNT, CDR2 YYREEE (reference sequence). As DNA, the CDR3 is TGTGCCAGCAGCTTGGACCAGGGTGGGCAAGAGACCCAGTACTTC. Encoded protein: CASSLDQGGQETQYF.

The table lists this clone with a count of one. The V gene is TRBV16, the J gene TRBJ1-2, with 7 nucleotides matching TRBD1. The germline gives CDR1 KGHSY, CDR2 FQNENV. This CDR3 is built from 14 residues. After removal of 4 bases from V and 3 bases from J, the junction contained 5 bases not matched to a gene. In DNA form, the CDR3 reads TGTGCCAGCAGCCCTCGTACAGGGGACTATGGCTACACCTTC. Amino acids: CASSPRTGDYGYTF.